This passage covers 24 T cell receptor beta chains from one sample sequenced in a study of T cells in women clearing cervical HPV infection. Generated by immunoSEQ multiplex PCR, the TCRdb table keeps only in-frame clones and is missing some. The sample totals approximately 44,000 clones. Sequences were obtained from blood buffy coat. Every receptor here comes from a woman between 18 and 75 years old with a cervical HPV16 infection that either progressed to CIN3+ or cleared (not recorded which).

Concerning this clone: Read data end 3 residues before the CDR3 end; the end is taken from the germline J gene. The chain couples TRBV20-1 to TRBJ2-3, with D unclear. This CDR3 is built from 15 residues. V lost 2 bases and J lost 2, with 14 bases in between. Looked up from germline, CDR1 is DFQATT and CDR2 is SNEGSKA (reference sequence). The CDR3 region is CSARPFILPTDTQYF. The CDR3 bases that were read are TGCAGTGCTAGACCTTTTATCCTCCCCACAGATACG.

Concerning this clone itself: Read coverage stops 3 residues before the CDR3 terminus; the germline J gene supplies the remainder. This rearrangement joins TRBV18 to TRBJ1-5, with D maybe TRBD1 (5 bases). The CDR3 sequence is 14 residues long. Germline V gene lookup returns CDR1 KGHSH and CDR2 LQKENI. The CDR3 here is CASSPGGVIDPQHF. The sequenced part of the CDR3 DNA is TGTGCCAGCTCCCCCGGAGGGGTCATAGATCCC.

Remarks on this clone: Read coverage stops 3 residues before the CDR3 terminus; the germline J gene supplies the remainder. This rearrangement joins TRBV6-1 to TRBJ1-1; possibly TRBD1 for D (6 bases). Germline V gene sequence: CDR1 MNHNS, CDR2 SASEGT. CDR3 size: 16 residues. CDR3 bases read: TGTGCCAGCAGTGAAGAGAGGGCTCGTGGGGGCACCGAA. This sequence encodes CASSEERARGGTE. The whole CDR3 is CASSEERARGGTEAFF.

Regarding this clone: The sequenced fragment ends 3 residues before the CDR3 boundary, so the rest is inferred from the germline J gene. The J gene is TRBJ2-1, the V gene TRBV6-2 or TRBV6-3; the D is unclear. Deletions cut 2 bases from V and 6 bases from J, with 11 bases between. The CDR3 contains 14 residues. Germline CDR1 MNHEY, CDR2 SVGEGT. Partial CDR3 DNA: TGTGCCAGCAGTTACGATACCGGTGGCAATGAG. Its protein is CASSYDTGGNE. The CDR3 in its entirety is CASSYDTGGNEQFF.

As to this clone: The CDR3 end falls 3 residues outside the read, so it is completed with the germline J gene. This chain joins TRBV10-3 and TRBJ1-6; 7 positions match TRBD1. CDR1 is ENHRY and CDR2 is SYGVKD in the germline V gene. The CDR3 covers 15 residues. J was trimmed by 7 bases and V by 2 bases; bases with no gene match: 5. The CDR3 loop reads CAISEGRGRNSPLHF. CDR3 bases read: TGTGCCATCAGTGAGGGGAGGGGGCGCAATTCACCC.

Notes on this clone: The read terminates 3 residues ahead of where the CDR3 ends, so the germline J gene completes it. The chain joins TRBV5-6 to TRBJ2-3, with D maybe TRBD1 (5 bases). The germline V gene has CDR1 SGHDT and CDR2 YYEEEE. CDR3 length equals 13 residues. The DNA read from the CDR3 is TGTGCCAGCAGCTTCCCAGGGATGGAGACG. Protein sequence: CASSFPGMET. The whole CDR3 is CASSFPGMETQYF.

Regarding this clone: The read gets to within 3 residues of the CDR3 end, and the germline J gene fills in the rest. The V call is TRBV30, the J call TRBJ1-3; D is ambiguous. Germline V gene lookup returns CDR1 GTSNPN and CDR2 SVGIG (reference sequence). The V gene lost 1 base and the J gene lost 0 bases, with 4 bases spanning the gap. The CDR3 runs to 13 residues. The CDR3 reads CAWSASSGNTIYF. The sequenced part of the CDR3 DNA is TGTGCCTGGAGTGCTAGCTCTGGAAACACC.

In regard to this clone: The CDR3 end falls 3 residues outside the read, so it is completed with the germline J gene. Other nucleotide sequences from this sample produce the same CDR3. The genes are TRBV19 and TRBJ1-2; 10 bases are a match to TRBD1. The CDR3 totals 15 residues. CDR1 and CDR2 from the germline V gene are LNHDA and SQIVND (reference sequence). Trimming cost V 3 bases and J 1 base; bases outside gene matches: 2. The DNA read from the CDR3 is TGTGCCAGTAGTATCCGGACAGGGGGTAACTATGGC. Translated: CASSIRTGGNYG. The whole CDR3 protein is CASSIRTGGNYGYTF.

A remark on this clone: The read ends 3 residues early relative to the CDR3; the germline J gene fills the gap. This chain joins TRBV5-3 and TRBJ1-5, with 8 bases identical to TRBD1. TRBV5-3 is reported as an ORF; its role is uncertain. This CDR3 contains 15 residues. V shed 5 bases, J shed 5 bases, and the junction held 9 bases outside the gene matches. The DNA read from the CDR3 is TGTGCCAGAAGACCACCGGACAGGGTGGATCAGCCC. Amino acid sequence: CARRPPDRVDQP. The whole CDR3 protein is CARRPPDRVDQPQHF.

Comments on this clone: The read ends 3 residues shy of where the CDR3 ends; the end is completed using the germline J gene. The chain uses TRBV18 and TRBJ1-2; D may be TRBD1 (5 bases). The CDR3 totals 17 residues. V was pared by 4 bases and J by 7 bases, with 25 bases between. Per the germline V gene, CDR1 is KGHSH and CDR2 is LQKENI. CDR3 amino acids: CASSLEAYSPQGGGYTF. The DNA read from the CDR3 is TGTGCCAGCTCACTCGAAGCCTACAGTCCCCAGGGTGGTGGC.

As to this clone: The CDR3 end is not reached by the read, which stops 3 residues before it; the germline J gene fills it in. This chain uses TRBV7-2 with TRBJ2-7, with TRBD2 identical over 11 bases. CDR3 length: 15 amino acids. The J segment lost 0 bases and the V segment lost 6 bases, leaving 4 bases of the junction unmatched. In germline, CDR1 is SGHTA, CDR2 FQGNSA. The covered CDR3 bases are TGTGCCAGCAGGCGTACTAGCGGGAGCTCCTACGAG. Its protein is CASRRTSGSSYE. In full, the CDR3 reads CASRRTSGSSYEQYF.

The covered CDR3 bases are TGTGCCAGCAGTATACAGGGGCCTTACTATGGC. This sequence encodes CASSIQGPYYG. The whole CDR3 is CASSIQGPYYGYTF. The V and J genes are TRBV28 and TRBJ1-2; 7 bases match TRBD1. The CDR3 extends 3 residues past the end of the read, so its final part is completed from the germline J gene. The CDR3 runs 14 residues. Germline CDR1 and CDR2: MDHEN and SYDVKM. V shed 5 bases, J shed 3 bases, and the junction held 6 bases outside the gene matches.

Worth noting for this clone: The read halts 3 residues ahead of the CDR3 end, with the missing end drawn from the germline J gene. This rearrangement joins TRBV5-1 to TRBJ2-3; TRBD2 matches at 13 bases. Germline values: CDR1 SGHRS, CDR2 YFSETQ. The CDR3 extends over 16 amino acids. The V gene end was trimmed by 4 bases and the J gene end by 0 bases; junction bases not matched to a gene: 2. The CDR3 bases that were read are TGCGCCAGCAGCCTGGGACTAGCGGGGAGCACAGATACG. Amino acids: CASSLGLAGSTDT. The full CDR3 protein reads CASSLGLAGSTDTQYF.

In the case of this clone: The read gets to within 3 residues of the CDR3 end, and the germline J gene fills in the rest. The V and J genes are TRBV5-1 and TRBJ2-2, with TRBD1 matching over 9 bases. This CDR3 region has 14 residues. Germline assignment: CDR1 SGHRS and CDR2 YFSETQ. The part of the CDR3 DNA that was read is TGCGCCAGCAGCTCTACAGGGGGCGTTTCACCG. It codes for CASSSTGGVSP. The whole CDR3 sequence reads CASSSTGGVSPLFF.

Partial CDR3 DNA: TGTGCCAGTAGTGCCCGACAGGAGAACACTGAA. Amino acids: CASSARQENTE. The whole CDR3 sequence reads CASSARQENTEAFF. This chain joins TRBV19 and TRBJ1-1; TRBD1 might be the D (6 bases). The CDR3 is cut off 3 residues early in the read; its end comes from the germline J gene. Germline V lookup: CDR1 LNHDA, CDR2 SQIVND (reference sequence). With 5 bases removed from V and 1 base from J, the gap between germline ends came to 11 bases. The length of the CDR3 is 14 residues.

In the case of this clone: Read data end 3 residues before the CDR3 end; the end is taken from the germline J gene. The V gene is TRBV19, the J gene TRBJ1-2; D call uncertain. CDR3 length: 14 amino acids. V lost 3 bases to trimming and J lost 4 bases, with 12 bases between them. Germline CDR1 reads LNHDA; CDR2 reads SQIVND (reference sequence). CDR3 loop: CASSMGRSGYGYTF. CDR3 DNA, as far as it was read: TGTGCCAGTAGTATGGGCCGCTCAGGCTATGGC.

The CDR3 reads CAAAVVTQYF. The part of the CDR3 DNA that was read is TGTGCCGCGGCCGTGGTGACC. V is TRBV6-2 or TRBV6-3 and J is TRBJ2-5; the D is unclear. The read is 3 residues too short to cover the CDR3 end, so that end is filled in from the germline J gene. The CDR3 is 10 residues long. Trimming took 11 bases from V and 7 from J, leaving 11 bases between them. Germline V gives CDR1 MNHEY, CDR2 SVGEGT.

With respect to this clone: The read halts 3 residues ahead of the CDR3 end, with the missing end drawn from the germline J gene. V and J are TRBV7-2 and TRBJ2-7, with TRBD2 matching 8 bases. The V segment lost 5 bases and the J segment 6 bases; nucleotides outside the gene matches: 12. The CDR3 covers 15 residues. Germline V gene sequence: CDR1 SGHTA, CDR2 FQGNSA. The sequenced part of the CDR3 DNA is TGTGCCAGCAGCCCGGTCGTCAGCGGGAGCGGCGAG. Translation: CASSPVVSGSGE. The CDR3, in full, reads CASSPVVSGSGEQYF.

Turning to this clone: The observed sequence ends 3 residues before the CDR3 terminus, with the missing tail filled in from the germline J gene. The chain links TRBV20-1 to TRBJ2-5, with D perhaps TRBD2 (6 bases). This CDR3 has 14 residues. Trimming removed 6 bases from V and 0 bases from J, with 14 bases in between. The germline V gene encodes CDR1 DFQATT and CDR2 SNEGSKA (reference sequence). Partial CDR3 DNA: TGCAGTGCCCGGAGGGGTGGCTACCAAGAGACC. This sequence encodes CSARRGGYQET. The CDR3 as a whole reads CSARRGGYQETQYF.

Partial CDR3 DNA: TGTGCCAGCTCACCGGCAGGGAAAGCGGGAGGAGAGCCCAATGAG. Residues: CASSPAGKAGGEPNE. The entire CDR3 protein reads CASSPAGKAGGEPNEQFF. The chain combines TRBV18 with TRBJ2-1; 9 bases line up with TRBD2. The read terminates 3 residues before the CDR3 end, so the remaining end is supplied by the germline J gene. The CDR3 has 18 amino acids. Germline lookup yields CDR1 KGHSH and CDR2 LQKENI. V shed 3 bases and J 6 bases; nucleotides not matched to a gene: 15.

Points on this clone: Read sequence stops 3 residues before the CDR3 end, and the germline J gene provides the missing end. V usage is TRBV5-6 and J usage is TRBJ2-3; weak D call: TRBD2 (6 bases). Germline values: CDR1 SGHDT, CDR2 YYEEEE. This CDR3 comprises 13 residues. The CDR3 bases that were read are TGTGCCAGCAGCTTCGGGGATGGAGGGACG. Translation gives CASSFGDGGT. The complete CDR3 protein is CASSFGDGGTQYF.

As to this clone: The read ends 3 residues early relative to the CDR3; the germline J gene fills the gap. The chain joins TRBV10-3 to TRBJ1-6, with D perhaps matching TRBD1 (5 bases). CDR1 is ENHRY, CDR2 SYGVKD, per germline. This CDR3 comprises 13 residues. This CDR3 is CAISQDGGRALHF. Partial CDR3 DNA: TGTGCCATCAGCCAAGATGGGGGGAGGGCC.

Points on this clone: The CDR3 is cut off 3 residues early in the read; its end comes from the germline J gene. The rearrangement joins TRBV30 to TRBJ1-6; 9 positions agree with TRBD1. The CDR3 is made up of 14 amino acids. Germline values: CDR1 GTSNPN, CDR2 SVGIG (reference sequence). The V gene end was trimmed by 2 bases and the J gene end by 10 bases; junction bases not matched to a gene: 6. The sequenced CDR3 bases are TGTGCCTGGAGTTCCGGGACAGGGTTATCACCC. Its translation: CAWSSGTGLSP. The entire CDR3 sequence reads CAWSSGTGLSPLHF.

In the case of this clone: Coverage ceases 3 residues before the CDR3 finishes, and the germline J gene fills in the end. The V and J genes are TRBV4-1 and TRBJ2-7; a possible D gene is TRBD1 (7 bases). The CDR3 has 15 residues. Trimming shortened V by 4 bases and J by 2 bases, and 15 bases separated the two germline ends. Germline CDR1 MGHRA, CDR2 YSYEKL. The CDR3 bases that were read are TGCGCCAGCAGCCCAGGGGGAGGACGGACCTACGAG. This gives the protein CASSPGGGRTYE. The CDR3 in its entirety is CASSPGGGRTYEQYF.